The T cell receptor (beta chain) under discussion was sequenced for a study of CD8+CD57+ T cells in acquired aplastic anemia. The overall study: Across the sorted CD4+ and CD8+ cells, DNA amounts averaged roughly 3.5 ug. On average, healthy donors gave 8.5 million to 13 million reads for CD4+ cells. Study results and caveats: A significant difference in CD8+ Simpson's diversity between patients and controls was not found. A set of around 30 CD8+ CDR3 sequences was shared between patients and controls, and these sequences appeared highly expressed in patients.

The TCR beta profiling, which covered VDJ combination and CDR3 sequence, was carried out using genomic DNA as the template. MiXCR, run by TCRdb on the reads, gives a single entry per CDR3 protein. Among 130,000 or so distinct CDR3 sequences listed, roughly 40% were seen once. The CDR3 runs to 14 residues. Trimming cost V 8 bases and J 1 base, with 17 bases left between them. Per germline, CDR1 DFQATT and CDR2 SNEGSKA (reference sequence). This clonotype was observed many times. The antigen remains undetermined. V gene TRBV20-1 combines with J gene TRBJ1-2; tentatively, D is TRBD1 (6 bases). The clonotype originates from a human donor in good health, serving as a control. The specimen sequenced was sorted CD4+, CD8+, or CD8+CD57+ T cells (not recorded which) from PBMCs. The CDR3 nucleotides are TGCAGTTCAGAATCAGGGGTGGGTAACTATGGCTACACCTTC. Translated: CSSESGVGNYGYTF.